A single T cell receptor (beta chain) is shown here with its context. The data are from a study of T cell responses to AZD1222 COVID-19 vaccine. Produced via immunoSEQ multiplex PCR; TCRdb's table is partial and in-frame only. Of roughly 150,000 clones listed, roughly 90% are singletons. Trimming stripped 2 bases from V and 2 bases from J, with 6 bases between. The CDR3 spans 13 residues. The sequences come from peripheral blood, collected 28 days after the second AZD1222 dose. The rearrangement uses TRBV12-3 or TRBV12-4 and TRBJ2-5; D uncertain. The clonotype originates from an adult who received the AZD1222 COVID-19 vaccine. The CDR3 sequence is CASSLRQQETQYF. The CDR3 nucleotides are TGTGCCAGCAGTTTACGGCAACAAGAGACCCAGTACTTC.